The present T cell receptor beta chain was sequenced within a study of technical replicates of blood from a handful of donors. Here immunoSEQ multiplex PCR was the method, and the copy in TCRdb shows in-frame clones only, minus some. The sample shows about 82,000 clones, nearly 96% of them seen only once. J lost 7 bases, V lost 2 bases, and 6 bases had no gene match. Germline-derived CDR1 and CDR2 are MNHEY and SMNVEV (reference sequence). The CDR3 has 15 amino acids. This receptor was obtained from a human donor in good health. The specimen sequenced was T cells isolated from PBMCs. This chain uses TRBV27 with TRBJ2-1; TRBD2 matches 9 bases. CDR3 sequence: CASSLTSGFLNEQFF. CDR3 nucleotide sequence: TGTGCCAGCAGTTTAACTAGCGGGTTCTTAAATGAGCAGTTCTTC.